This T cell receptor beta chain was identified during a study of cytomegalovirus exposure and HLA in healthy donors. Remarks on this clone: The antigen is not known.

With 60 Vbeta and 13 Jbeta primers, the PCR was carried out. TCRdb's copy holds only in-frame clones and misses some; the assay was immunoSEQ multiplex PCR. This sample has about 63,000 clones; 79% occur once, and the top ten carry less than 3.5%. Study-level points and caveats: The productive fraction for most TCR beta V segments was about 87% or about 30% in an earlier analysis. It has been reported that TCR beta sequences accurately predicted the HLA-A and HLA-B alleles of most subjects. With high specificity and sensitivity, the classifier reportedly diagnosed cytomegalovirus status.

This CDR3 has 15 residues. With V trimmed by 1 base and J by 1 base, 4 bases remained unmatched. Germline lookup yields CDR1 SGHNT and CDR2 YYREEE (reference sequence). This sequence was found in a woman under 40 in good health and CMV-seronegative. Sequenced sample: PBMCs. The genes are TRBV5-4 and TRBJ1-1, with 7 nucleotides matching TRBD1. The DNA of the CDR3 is TGTGCCAGCAGCTTGCCAGGGGGGCCGAACACTGAAGCTTTCTTT. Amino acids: CASSLPGGPNTEAFF.